Reported below is one T cell receptor (beta chain). Trimming removed 3 bases at V and 4 bases at J, with 16 bases between. The CDR3 is made up of 16 amino acids. The data originate from a study of T cells in Graves' hyperthyroidism and ophthalmopathy. The source material, RNA transcripts, was used to amplify TCR beta CDR3 regions. RT-PCR in the first round (using the HTBI primer set) targeted the TCR CDR3. From the multiplex PCR reads, TCRdb called clonotypes with MiXCR, one entry per CDR3 protein. Of 400,000 to 550,000 distinct CDR3 sequences listed, around 15% are singletons. The receptor comes from a woman aged 18-29 years with Graves' hyperthyroidism. V is TRBV12-3 or TRBV12-4 and J is TRBJ2-1, with a tentative D call TRBD2 (5 bases). Sequenced input: blood. CDR3 region: CASSLERSRRYNEQFF. In DNA, the CDR3 is TGTGCCAGCAGTTTGGAGCGGTCGCGGCGGTACAATGAGCAGTTCTTC.